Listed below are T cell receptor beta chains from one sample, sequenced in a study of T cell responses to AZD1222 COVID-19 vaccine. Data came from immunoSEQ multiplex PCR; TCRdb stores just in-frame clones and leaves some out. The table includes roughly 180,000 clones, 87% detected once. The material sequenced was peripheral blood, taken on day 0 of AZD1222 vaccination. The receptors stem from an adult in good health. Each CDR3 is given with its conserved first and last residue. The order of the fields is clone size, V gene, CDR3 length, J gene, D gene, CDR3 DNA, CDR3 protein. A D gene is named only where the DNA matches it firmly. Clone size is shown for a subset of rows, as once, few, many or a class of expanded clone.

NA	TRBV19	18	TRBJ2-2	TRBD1	TGTGCCAGTAGTCCCTTCCCCTCACAGGGGGCGAACACCGGGGAGCTGTTTTTT	CASSPFPSQGANTGELFF
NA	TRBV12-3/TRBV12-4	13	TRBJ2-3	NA	TGTGCCAGCAGTCCGTGGACTACAGATACGCAGTATTTT	CASSPWTTDTQYF
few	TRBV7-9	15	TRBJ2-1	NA	TGTGCCAGCAGCTTCCCCCTGACTAGGCTAGGCGAGCAGTTCTTC	CASSFPLTRLGEQFF
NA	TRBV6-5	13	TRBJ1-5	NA	TGTGCCAGCGTCTTGGGTCCGTATCAGCCCCAGCATTTT	CASVLGPYQPQHF
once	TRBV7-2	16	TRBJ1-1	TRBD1	TGTGCCAGCAGCCCACGGACAGGGGCAGTGGGCGCTGAAGCTTTCTTT	CASSPRTGAVGAEAFF
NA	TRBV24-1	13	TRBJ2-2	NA	TGTGCCACCAGGCAATACCTGGCCGGGGAGCTGTTTTTT	CATRQYLAGELFF
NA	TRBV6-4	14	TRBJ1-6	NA	TGTGCCAGCAGTGGAAGCCACCGCAATTCACCCCTCCACTTT	CASSGSHRNSPLHF
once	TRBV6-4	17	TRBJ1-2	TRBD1	TGTGCCAGCAGTCCTTGGTCGGGACAGGGTGCTAACTATGGCTACACCTTC	CASSPWSGQGANYGYTF
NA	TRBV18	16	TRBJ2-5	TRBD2	TGTGCCAGCTCACCACCGTCTAGCGGGAGAGGAGAGACCCAGTACTTC	CASSPPSSGRGETQYF
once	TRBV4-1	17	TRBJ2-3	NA	TGCGCCAGCAGCCAAGAGGTCCGGCTAGAATTAGCAGATACGCAGTATTTT	CASSQEVRLELADTQYF
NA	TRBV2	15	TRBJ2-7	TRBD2	TGTGCCAGCAGTGGAGGACTAGCGGAAACCTACGAGCAGTACTTC	CASSGGLAETYEQYF
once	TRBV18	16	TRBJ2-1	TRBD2	TGTGCCAGCTCACCAATGGGGACTAGCGGTCACAATGAGCAGTTCTTC	CASSPMGTSGHNEQFF
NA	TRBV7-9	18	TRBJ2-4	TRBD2	TGTGCCAGCAGCTTAGCGCTTGCTAGCGGGAGGGCCGGGGACATTCAGTACTTC	CASSLALASGRAGDIQYF
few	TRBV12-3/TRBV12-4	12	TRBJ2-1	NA	TGTGCCAGCAGCCCTTGGGGTAGTGAGCAGTTCTTC	CASSPWGSEQFF
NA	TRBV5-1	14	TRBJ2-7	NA	TGCGCCAGCAGCTTTGGAGTACTCTCCTACGAGCAGTACTTC	CASSFGVLSYEQYF
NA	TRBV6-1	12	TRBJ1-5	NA	TGTGCCAGCAGTGACAGCAATCAGCCCCAGCATTTT	CASSDSNQPQHF
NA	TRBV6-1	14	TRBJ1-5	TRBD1	TGTGCCAGCAGTTATACAGGGGGCTCTCAGCCCCAGCATTTT	CASSYTGGSQPQHF
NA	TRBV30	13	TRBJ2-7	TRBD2	TGTGCCTGGAGTACTAGCGGCGGCTACGAGCAGTACTTC	CAWSTSGGYEQYF
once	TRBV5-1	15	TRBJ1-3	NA	TGCGCCAGCAGCTTGCAGGGAACCTCTGGAAACACCATATATTTT	CASSLQGTSGNTIYF
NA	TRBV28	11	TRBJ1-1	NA	TGTGCCAGCAGTTCGCCCACTGAAGCTTTCTTT	CASSSPTEAFF
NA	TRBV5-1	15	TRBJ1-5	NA	TGCGCCAGCAGCTCGGACGGGGCTAGCAATCAGCCCCAGCATTTT	CASSSDGASNQPQHF
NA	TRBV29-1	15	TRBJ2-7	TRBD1	TGCAGCGTTGAAGTTCTCCGGCAGGGGGCTTTCGAGCAGTACTTC	CSVEVLRQGAFEQYF
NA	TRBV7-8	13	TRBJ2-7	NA	TGTGCCAGCAGCTTAATCGTCGGGTACGAGCAGTACTTC	CASSLIVGYEQYF
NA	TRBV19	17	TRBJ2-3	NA	TGTGCCAGTAGTGGGCTAGCGAGGCACGGGTACACAGATACGCAGTATTTT	CASSGLARHGYTDTQYF
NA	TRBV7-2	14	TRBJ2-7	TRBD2	TGTGCCAGCAGCTTACGCGGGACTATAGACGAGCAGTACTTC	CASSLRGTIDEQYF
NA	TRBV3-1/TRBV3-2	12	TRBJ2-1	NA	TGTGCCAGCCGTCGGGGATTCAATGAGCAGTTCTTC	CASRRGFNEQFF
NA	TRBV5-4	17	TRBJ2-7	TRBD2	TGTGCCAGCAGCTTGGGGGGGACTAGCGGGAGCTTCGACGAGCAGTACTTC	CASSLGGTSGSFDEQYF
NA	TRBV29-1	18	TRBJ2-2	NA	TGCAGCGTTGAAGCTGGGGCAGGAGGGGGAGAGACCACCGGGGAGCTGTTTTTT	CSVEAGAGGGETTGELFF
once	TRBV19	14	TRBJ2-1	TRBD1	TGTGCCAGTAGTGAAACAGGGGAATACAATGAGCAGTTCTTC	CASSETGEYNEQFF
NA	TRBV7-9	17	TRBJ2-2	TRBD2	TGTGCCAGCAGCGAGCGGACTAGCGGGAGAAACACCGGGGAGCTGTTTTTT	CASSERTSGRNTGELFF
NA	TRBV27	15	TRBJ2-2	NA	TGTGCCAGCAGTTTAGCGGGACCGAACACCGGGGAGCTGTTTTTT	CASSLAGPNTGELFF
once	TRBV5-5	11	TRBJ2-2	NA	TGTGCCATCCCGGTGTCCGGGGAGCTGTTTTTT	CAIPVSGELFF
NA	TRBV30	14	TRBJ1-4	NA	TGTGCCTGGAACGAGGGGTGGGGTAATGAAAAACTGTTTTTT	CAWNEGWGNEKLFF
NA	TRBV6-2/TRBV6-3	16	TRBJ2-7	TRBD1	TGTGCCAGCAGTTACAACCCCGACAGGGGTCGGTTCGAGCAGTACTTC	CASSYNPDRGRFEQYF
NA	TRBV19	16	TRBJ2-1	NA	TGTGCCAGTAGTATAGGGCCCACAGCCGAATACAATGAGCAGTTCTTC	CASSIGPTAEYNEQFF
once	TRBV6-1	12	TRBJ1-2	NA	TGTGCCAGCAGTGAACGGGATTTCGGCTACACCTTC	CASSERDFGYTF
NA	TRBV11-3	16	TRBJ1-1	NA	TGTGCCAGCAGCCCCCTGGTTAATCCCATGAACACTGAAGCTTTCTTT	CASSPLVNPMNTEAFF
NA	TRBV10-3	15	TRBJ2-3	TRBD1	TGTGCCATCAGTGCAGGGGGCGCTAGCACAGATACGCAGTATTTT	CAISAGGASTDTQYF
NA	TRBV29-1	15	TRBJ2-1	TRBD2	TGCAGCGCGGGAGCCGGGACTAGCGGGACCGGTGAGCAGTTCTTC	CSAGAGTSGTGEQFF
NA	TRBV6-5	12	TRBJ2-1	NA	TGTGCCAGCAGGCACTCGGCCGATGAGCAGTTCTTC	CASRHSADEQFF
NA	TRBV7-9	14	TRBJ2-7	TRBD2	TGTGCCAGCAGCATACGACTAGCTGGGGAAGAGCAGTACTTC	CASSIRLAGEEQYF
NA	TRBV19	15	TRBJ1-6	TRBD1	TGTGCCAGTAGTATCATGGGACAGGTCAATTCACCCCTCCACTTT	CASSIMGQVNSPLHF
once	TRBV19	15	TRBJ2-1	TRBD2	TGTGCCAGTAGTATAGGGGCTAGCGGGGGGAATGAGCAGTTCTTC	CASSIGASGGNEQFF
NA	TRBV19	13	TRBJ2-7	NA	TGTGCCAGTAGTCCGGCGTCCTCCTACGAGCAGTACTTC	CASSPASSYEQYF
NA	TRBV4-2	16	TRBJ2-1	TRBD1	TGTGCCAGCAGCCAAACCGGGACAGGGGGCTGGAATGAGCAGTTCTTC	CASSQTGTGGWNEQFF
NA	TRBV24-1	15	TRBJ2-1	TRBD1	TGTGCCACCAGTGATTCTGGGACAGGGAGGAATGAGCAGTTCTTC	CATSDSGTGRNEQFF
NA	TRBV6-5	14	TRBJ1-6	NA	TGTGCCAGCAGTTACGCCCCCCTCAAGGCACCCCTCCACTTT	CASSYAPLKAPLHF
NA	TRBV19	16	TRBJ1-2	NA	TGTGCCAGTAGGAGGCAGGGGCCCGTAGAAGTATATGGCTACACCTTC	CASRRQGPVEVYGYTF
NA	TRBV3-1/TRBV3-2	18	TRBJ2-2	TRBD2	TGTGCCAGCAGCCAAGAAGGGCAACTAGCGGGAGAACCCGGGGAGCTGTTTTTT	CASSQEGQLAGEPGELFF
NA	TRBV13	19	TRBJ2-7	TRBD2	TGTGCCAGCAGCACACGAAGACGACTAGCGGGAGCGTCCGGCCACGAGCAGTACTTC	CASSTRRRLAGASGHEQYF
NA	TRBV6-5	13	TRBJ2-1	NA	TGTGCCAGCAGACGGACGGGAGAAAATGAGCAGTTCTTC	CASRRTGENEQFF
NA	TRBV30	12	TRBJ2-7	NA	TGTGCCTGGACCTCACAGACGTACGAGCAGTACTTC	CAWTSQTYEQYF
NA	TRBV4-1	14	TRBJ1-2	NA	TGCGCCAGCAGCCAAGAGGCAGCCGGGTATGGCTACACCTTC	CASSQEAAGYGYTF
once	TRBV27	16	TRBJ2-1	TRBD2	TGTGCCAGCAGCTCCACAACTAGCGGAGGCGGGAATGAGCAGTTCTTC	CASSSTTSGGGNEQFF
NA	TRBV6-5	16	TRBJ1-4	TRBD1	TGTGCCAGCAGTTACTTAACAGGGGGAACTAATGAAAAACTGTTTTTT	CASSYLTGGTNEKLFF
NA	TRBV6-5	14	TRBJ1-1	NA	TGTGCCAGCATACTAGGGGTGACGAACACTGAAGCTTTCTTT	CASILGVTNTEAFF
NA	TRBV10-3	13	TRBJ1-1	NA	TGTGCCATCAGGACAGCCGTGAACACTGAAGCTTTCTTT	CAIRTAVNTEAFF